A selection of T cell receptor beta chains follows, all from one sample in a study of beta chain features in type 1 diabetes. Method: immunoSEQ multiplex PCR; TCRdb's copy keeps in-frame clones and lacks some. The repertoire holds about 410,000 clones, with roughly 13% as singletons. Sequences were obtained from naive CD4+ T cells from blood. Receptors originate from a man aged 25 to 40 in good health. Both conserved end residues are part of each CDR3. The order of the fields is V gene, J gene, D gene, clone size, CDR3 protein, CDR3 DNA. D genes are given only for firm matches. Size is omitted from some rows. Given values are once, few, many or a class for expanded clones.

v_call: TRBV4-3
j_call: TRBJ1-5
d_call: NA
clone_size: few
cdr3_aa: CASSQDVRNQPQHF
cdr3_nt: TGCGCCAGCAGCCAAGATGTCAGAAATCAGCCCCAGCATTTT

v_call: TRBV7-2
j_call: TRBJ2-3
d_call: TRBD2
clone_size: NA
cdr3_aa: CASSLVRTSGRLTDTQYF
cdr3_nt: TGTGCCAGCAGCTTAGTCAGGACTAGCGGGAGGCTCACAGATACGCAGTATTTT

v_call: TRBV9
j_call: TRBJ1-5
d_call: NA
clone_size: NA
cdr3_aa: CASSAHSSNQPQHF
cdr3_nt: TGTGCCAGCAGCGCTCACTCTAGCAATCAGCCCCAGCATTTT

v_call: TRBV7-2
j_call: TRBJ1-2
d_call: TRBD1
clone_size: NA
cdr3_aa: CASSGGTGDYGYTF
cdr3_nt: TGTGCCAGCAGCGGTGGGACAGGGGACTATGGCTACACCTTC

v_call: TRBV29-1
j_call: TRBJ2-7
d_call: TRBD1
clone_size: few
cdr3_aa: CSVGTGSYEQYF
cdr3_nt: TGCAGCGTGGGGACAGGGTCCTACGAGCAGTACTTC

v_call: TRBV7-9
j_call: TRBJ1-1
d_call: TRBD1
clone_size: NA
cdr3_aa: CASTMGQANTEAFF
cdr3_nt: TGTGCCAGCACCATGGGACAGGCGAACACTGAAGCTTTCTTT

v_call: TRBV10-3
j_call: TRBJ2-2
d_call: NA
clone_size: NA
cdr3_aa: CAISEVGQLNTGELFF
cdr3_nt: TGTGCCATCAGTGAGGTTGGACAGCTAAACACCGGGGAGCTGTTTTTT

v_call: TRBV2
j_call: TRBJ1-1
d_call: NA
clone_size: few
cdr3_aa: CASVRWGGMNTEAFF
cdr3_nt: TGTGCCAGCGTTCGGTGGGGGGGAATGAACACTGAAGCTTTCTTT

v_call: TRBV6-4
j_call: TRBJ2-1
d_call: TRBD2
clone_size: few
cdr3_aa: CASSGEGSYNEQFF
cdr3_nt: TGTGCCAGCAGTGGGGAGGGCTCCTACAATGAGCAGTTCTTC

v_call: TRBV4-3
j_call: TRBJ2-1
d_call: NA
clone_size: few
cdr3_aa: CASSQVGGLGEQFF
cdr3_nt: TGCGCCAGCAGCCAAGTTGGCGGGCTCGGGGAGCAGTTCTTC

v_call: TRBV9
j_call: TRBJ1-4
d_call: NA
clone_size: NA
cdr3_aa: CASSGRAGANEKLFF
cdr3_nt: TGTGCCAGCAGCGGAAGGGCAGGGGCAAATGAAAAACTGTTTTTT

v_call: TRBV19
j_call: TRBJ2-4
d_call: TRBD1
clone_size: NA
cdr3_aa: CASSHGQGRDIQYF
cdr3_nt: TGTGCCAGTAGCCACGGACAGGGGCGGGACATTCAGTACTTC

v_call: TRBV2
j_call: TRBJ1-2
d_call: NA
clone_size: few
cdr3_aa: CASSEATGYTF
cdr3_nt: TGTGCCAGCAGTGAAGCGACCGGCTACACCTTC

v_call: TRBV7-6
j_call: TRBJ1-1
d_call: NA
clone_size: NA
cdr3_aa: CASSSLGQNTEAFF
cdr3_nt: TGTGCCAGCAGCTCTTTGGGGCAGAACACTGAAGCTTTCTTT

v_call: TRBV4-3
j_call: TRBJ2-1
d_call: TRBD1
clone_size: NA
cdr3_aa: CASSQGGTGYNEQFF
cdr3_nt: TGCGCCAGCAGCCAAGGTGGGACAGGGTACAATGAGCAGTTCTTC

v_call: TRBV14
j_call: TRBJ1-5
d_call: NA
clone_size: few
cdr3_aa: CASSLFEGQPQHF
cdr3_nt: TGTGCCAGCAGCCTATTTGAGGGTCAGCCCCAGCATTTT

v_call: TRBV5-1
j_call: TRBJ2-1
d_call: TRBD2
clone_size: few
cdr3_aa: CASSLAGKSSGLYNEQFF
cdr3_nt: TGCGCCAGCAGCTTGGCGGGAAAGTCTAGCGGTCTCTACAATGAGCAGTTCTTC

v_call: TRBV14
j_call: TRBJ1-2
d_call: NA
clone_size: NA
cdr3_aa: CASSQERRTYTF
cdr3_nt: TGTGCCAGCAGCCAAGAGCGTCGGACCTACACCTTC

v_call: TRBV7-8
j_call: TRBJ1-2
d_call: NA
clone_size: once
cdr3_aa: CASSFRTGSGYTF
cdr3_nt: TGTGCCAGCAGCTTCCGCACAGGGTCTGGCTACACCTTC

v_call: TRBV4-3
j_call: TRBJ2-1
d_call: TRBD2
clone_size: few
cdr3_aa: CASSQDPGTSTYEQFF
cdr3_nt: TGCGCCAGCAGCCAAGACCCCGGGACTAGCACCTATGAGCAGTTCTTC

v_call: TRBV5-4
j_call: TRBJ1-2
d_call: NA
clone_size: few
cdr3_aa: CASSLGGQDYGYTF
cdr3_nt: TGTGCCAGCAGCTTGGGAGGGCAGGACTATGGCTACACCTTC

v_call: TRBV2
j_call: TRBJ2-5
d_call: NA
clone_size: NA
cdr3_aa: CASSNGREETQYF
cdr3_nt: TGTGCCAGCAGCAACGGAAGGGAAGAGACCCAGTACTTC

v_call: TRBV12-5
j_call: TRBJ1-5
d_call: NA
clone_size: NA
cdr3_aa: CASGLVSNQPQHF
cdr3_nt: TGTGCTAGTGGTTTGGTTAGCAATCAGCCCCAGCATTTT

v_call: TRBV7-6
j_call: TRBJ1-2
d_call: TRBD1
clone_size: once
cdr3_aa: CASSLLGTGNYGYTF
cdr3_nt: TGTGCCAGCAGCTTATTGGGGACAGGTAACTATGGCTACACCTTC

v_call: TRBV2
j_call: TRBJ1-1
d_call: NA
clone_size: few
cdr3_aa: CAIRPPLNTEAFF
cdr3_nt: TGTGCCATCCGACCCCCCTTGAACACTGAAGCTTTCTTT

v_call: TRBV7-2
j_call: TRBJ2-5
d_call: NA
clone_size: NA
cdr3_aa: CASSLEYRAGETQYF
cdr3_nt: TGTGCCAGCAGCTTAGAATATAGGGCGGGCGAGACCCAGTACTTC

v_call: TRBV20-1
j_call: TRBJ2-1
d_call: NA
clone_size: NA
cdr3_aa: CSAKYNEQFF
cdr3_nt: TGCAGTGCTAAATACAATGAGCAGTTCTTC

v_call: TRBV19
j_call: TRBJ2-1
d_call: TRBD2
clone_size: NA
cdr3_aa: CASSIMAGGRNEQFF
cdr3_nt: TGTGCCAGTAGTATAATGGCGGGGGGGCGGAATGAGCAGTTCTTC

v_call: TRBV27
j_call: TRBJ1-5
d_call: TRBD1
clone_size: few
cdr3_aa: CASSPSGTGGNQPQHF
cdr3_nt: TGTGCCAGCAGTCCGTCGGGGACAGGGGGCAATCAGCCCCAGCATTTT

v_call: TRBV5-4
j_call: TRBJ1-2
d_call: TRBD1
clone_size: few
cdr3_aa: CASSLGQDYGYTF
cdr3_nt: TGTGCCAGCAGCCTGGGACAGGACTATGGCTACACCTTC

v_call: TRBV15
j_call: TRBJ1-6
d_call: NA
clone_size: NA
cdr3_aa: CATSRDRGSYNSPLHF
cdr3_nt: TGTGCCACCAGCAGAGACAGGGGATCCTATAATTCACCCCTCCACTTT

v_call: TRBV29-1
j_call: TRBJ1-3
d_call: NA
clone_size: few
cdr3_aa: CSVEVVVGNTIYF
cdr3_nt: TGCAGCGTTGAAGTGGTAGTAGGAAACACCATATATTTT

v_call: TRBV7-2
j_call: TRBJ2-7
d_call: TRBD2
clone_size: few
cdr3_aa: CASSTASGGSYEQYF
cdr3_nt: TGTGCCAGCAGCACCGCTAGCGGGGGCTCCTACGAGCAGTACTTC

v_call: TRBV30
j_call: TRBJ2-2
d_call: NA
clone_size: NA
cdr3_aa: CAWLTGELFF
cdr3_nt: TGTGCCTGGTTAACCGGGGAGCTGTTTTTT

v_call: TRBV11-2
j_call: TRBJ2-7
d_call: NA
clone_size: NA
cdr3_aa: CASSLSSVSYEQYF
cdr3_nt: TGTGCCAGCAGCTTGAGCTCGGTCTCCTACGAGCAGTACTTC

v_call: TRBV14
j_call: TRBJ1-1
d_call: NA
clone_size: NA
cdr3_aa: CASSQDIANTEAFF
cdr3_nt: TGTGCCAGCAGCCAAGATATAGCGAACACTGAAGCTTTCTTT

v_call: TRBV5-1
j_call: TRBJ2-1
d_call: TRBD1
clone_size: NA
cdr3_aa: CASSPGQPQYNEQFF
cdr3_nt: TGCGCCAGCAGCCCGGGACAGCCACAATACAATGAGCAGTTCTTC

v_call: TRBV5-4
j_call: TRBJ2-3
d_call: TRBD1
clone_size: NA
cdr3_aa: CASSFTGTGTDTQYF
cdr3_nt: TGTGCCAGCAGCTTTACCGGGACAGGGACAGATACGCAGTATTTT

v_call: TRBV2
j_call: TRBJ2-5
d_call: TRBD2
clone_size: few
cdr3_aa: CASRGGLAGNQETQYF
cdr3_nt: TGTGCCAGCAGAGGAGGACTAGCGGGGAATCAAGAGACCCAGTACTTC

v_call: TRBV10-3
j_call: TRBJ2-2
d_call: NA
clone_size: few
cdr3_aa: CAISKAPRDTGELFF
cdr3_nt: TGTGCCATCAGCAAAGCCCCCCGTGACACCGGGGAGCTGTTTTTT

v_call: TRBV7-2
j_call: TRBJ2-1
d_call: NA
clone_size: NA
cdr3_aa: CASSPDRGYNEQFF
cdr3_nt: TGTGCCAGCAGTCCGGACAGAGGCTACAATGAGCAGTTCTTC

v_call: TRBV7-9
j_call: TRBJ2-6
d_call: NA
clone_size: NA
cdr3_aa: CASSRAEANVLTF
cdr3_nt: TGTGCCAGCAGCCGGGCAGAGGCCAACGTCCTGACTTTC

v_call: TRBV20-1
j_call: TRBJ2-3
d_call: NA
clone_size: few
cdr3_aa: CSAVTGDTQYF
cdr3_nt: TGCAGTGCTGTAACAGGAGATACGCAGTATTTT

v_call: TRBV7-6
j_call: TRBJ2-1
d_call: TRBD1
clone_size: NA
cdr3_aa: CASSLVTGQGMNEQFF
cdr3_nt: TGTGCCAGCAGCTTAGTTACGGGACAGGGTATGAATGAGCAGTTCTTC

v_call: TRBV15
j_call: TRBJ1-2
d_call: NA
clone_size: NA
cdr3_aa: CATSREDKNYGYTF
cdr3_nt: TGTGCCACCAGCAGAGAGGACAAGAACTATGGCTACACCTTC

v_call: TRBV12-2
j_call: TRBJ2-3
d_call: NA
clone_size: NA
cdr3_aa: CASRWAGDSTDTQYF
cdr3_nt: TGTGCAAGTCGGTGGGCGGGAGATAGCACAGATACGCAGTATTTT

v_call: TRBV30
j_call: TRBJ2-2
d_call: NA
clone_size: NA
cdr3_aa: CAWSVKNTGELFF
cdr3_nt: TGTGCCTGGAGTGTTAAGAACACCGGGGAGCTGTTTTTT

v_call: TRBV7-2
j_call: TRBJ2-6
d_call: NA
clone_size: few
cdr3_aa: CASSLGLGRGGANVLTF
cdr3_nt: TGTGCCAGCAGCTTAGGGCTGGGCCGAGGGGGGGCCAACGTCCTGACTTTC

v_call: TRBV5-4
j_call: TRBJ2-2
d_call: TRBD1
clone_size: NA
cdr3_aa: CASSAQGAGELFF
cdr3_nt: TGTGCCAGCAGCGCACAGGGGGCCGGGGAGCTGTTTTTT

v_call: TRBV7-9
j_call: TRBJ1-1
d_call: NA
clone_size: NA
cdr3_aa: CASSLPRGLQRF
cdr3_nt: TGTGCCAGCAGCCTTCCGAGGGGACTACAACGGTTT

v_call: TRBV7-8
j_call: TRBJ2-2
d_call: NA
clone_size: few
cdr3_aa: CASSLSRSRELANTGELFF
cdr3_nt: TGTGCCAGCAGCTTAAGTCGGTCTCGGGAACTCGCGAACACCGGGGAGCTGTTTTTT

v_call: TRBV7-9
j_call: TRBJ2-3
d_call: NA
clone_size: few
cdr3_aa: CASGPLTDTQYF
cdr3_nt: TGTGCCAGCGGTCCCTTAACAGATACGCAGTATTTT